This is a list of T cell receptor beta chains from one sample in a study of OX40 agonist ivuxolimab in advanced cancers. The method was immunoSEQ multiplex PCR; TCRdb's version includes in-frame clones alone and lacks a portion of them. Among around 40,000 clones listed, approximately 80% were seen once. The input for sequencing was CD4+ or CD8+ T cells sorted from blood, taken in a trial of the OX40 agonist ivuxolimab. All receptors derive from an adult with an advanced solid tumor such as melanoma, head and neck, liver or kidney cancer. Both conserved end residues are part of each CDR3. The D gene is left open where the match is weak. The size entry is marked missing in some rows and otherwise reads once, few, many or a size class.

clone size: -; J gene: TRBJ2-7; V gene: TRBV6-1; D gene: -; CDR3 DNA: TGTGCCACCGAGATGGGGTACGAGCAGTACTTC; CDR3 protein: CATEMGYEQYF
clone size: -; J gene: TRBJ2-7; V gene: TRBV28; D gene: TRBD1; CDR3 DNA: TGTGCCAGCAGCCCACCCGGGACAGGCGGTTCCTACGAGCAGTACTTC; CDR3 protein: CASSPPGTGGSYEQYF
clone size: -; J gene: TRBJ2-7; V gene: TRBV15; D gene: -; CDR3 DNA: TGTGCCACCAGCAGAGACCAAGGGTACGAGCAGTACTTC; CDR3 protein: CATSRDQGYEQYF
clone size: -; J gene: TRBJ1-5; V gene: TRBV2; D gene: -; CDR3 DNA: TGTGCCAGCAGTTTAGGGGAAAGCAATCAGCCCCAGCATTTT; CDR3 protein: CASSLGESNQPQHF
clone size: once; J gene: TRBJ2-7; V gene: TRBV20-1; D gene: -; CDR3 DNA: TGCAGTGCTAAGGCAGCCTACGAGCAGTACTTC; CDR3 protein: CSAKAAYEQYF
clone size: few; J gene: TRBJ1-6; V gene: TRBV4-3; D gene: -; CDR3 DNA: TGCGCCAGCAGCCAAGCCGGGGGGGGTTCACCCCTCCACTTT; CDR3 protein: CASSQAGGGSPLHF
clone size: -; J gene: TRBJ2-7; V gene: TRBV27; D gene: -; CDR3 DNA: TGTGCCAGCAGTTCATTAGTCGGACCCGGCTCCTACGAGCAGTACTTC; CDR3 protein: CASSSLVGPGSYEQYF
clone size: -; J gene: TRBJ2-5; V gene: TRBV27; D gene: -; CDR3 DNA: TGTGCCAGCAGTTTAAAAGGGACCCAGTACTTC; CDR3 protein: CASSLKGTQYF
clone size: once; J gene: TRBJ1-4; V gene: TRBV21-1; D gene: -; CDR3 DNA: TGTGCCAGTAATACGGGCCGCCTCCGGCCTAATGAAAAACTGTTTTTT; CDR3 protein: CASNTGRLRPNEKLFF
clone size: -; J gene: TRBJ1-2; V gene: TRBV28; D gene: -; CDR3 DNA: TGTGCCAGCAGTACTCAGGGGCGGGGTGGCTACACCTTC; CDR3 protein: CASSTQGRGGYTF
clone size: -; J gene: TRBJ1-5; V gene: TRBV27; D gene: -; CDR3 DNA: TGTGCCAGCAGTTTAAGCCTTAGCAATCAGCCCCAGCATTTT; CDR3 protein: CASSLSLSNQPQHF
clone size: -; J gene: TRBJ2-3; V gene: TRBV4-3; D gene: -; CDR3 DNA: TGCGCCAGCAGCCCAGGGGTCACAGATACGCAGTATTTT; CDR3 protein: CASSPGVTDTQYF
clone size: -; J gene: TRBJ1-2; V gene: TRBV2; D gene: -; CDR3 DNA: TGTGCCAGCAAGGAGGGTGCGAGACTTCTCTATGGCTACACCTTC; CDR3 protein: CASKEGARLLYGYTF
clone size: -; J gene: TRBJ2-2; V gene: TRBV9; D gene: TRBD2; CDR3 DNA: TGTGCCAGCAGCGTCGCGACTAGCGGGGCAGGGAACACCGGGGAGCTGTTTTTT; CDR3 protein: CASSVATSGAGNTGELFF
clone size: -; J gene: TRBJ1-6; V gene: TRBV30; D gene: -; CDR3 DNA: TGTGCCTGGAGTGTCGGGTTAGGGAATTCACCCCTCCACTTT; CDR3 protein: CAWSVGLGNSPLHF
clone size: -; J gene: TRBJ2-7; V gene: TRBV10-3; D gene: TRBD1; CDR3 DNA: TGTGCCATCAGCCCGGGACAGGGGTCCTACGAGCAGTACTTC; CDR3 protein: CAISPGQGSYEQYF
clone size: once; J gene: TRBJ2-7; V gene: TRBV7-8; D gene: -; CDR3 DNA: TGTGCCAGCAGCTTTGTCAGAAGCTCCTACGAGCAGTACTTC; CDR3 protein: CASSFVRSSYEQYF
clone size: -; J gene: TRBJ2-5; V gene: TRBV30; D gene: -; CDR3 DNA: TGTGCCTGGAGTACGAACGAAGAGACCCAGTACTTC; CDR3 protein: CAWSTNEETQYF